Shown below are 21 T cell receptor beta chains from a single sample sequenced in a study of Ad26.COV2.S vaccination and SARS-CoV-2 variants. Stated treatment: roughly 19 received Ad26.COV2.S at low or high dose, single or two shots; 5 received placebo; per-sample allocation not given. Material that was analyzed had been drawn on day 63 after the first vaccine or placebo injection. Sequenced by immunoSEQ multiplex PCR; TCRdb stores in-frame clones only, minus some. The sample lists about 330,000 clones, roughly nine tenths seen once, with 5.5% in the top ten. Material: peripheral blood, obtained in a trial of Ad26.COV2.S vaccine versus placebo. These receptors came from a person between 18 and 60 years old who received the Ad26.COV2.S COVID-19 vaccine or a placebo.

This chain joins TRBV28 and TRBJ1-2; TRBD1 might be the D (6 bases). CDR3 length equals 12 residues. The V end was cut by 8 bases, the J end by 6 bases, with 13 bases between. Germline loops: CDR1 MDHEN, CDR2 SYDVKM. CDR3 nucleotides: TGTGCCAGCGCAGGGGAGTTAAATGGCTACACCTTC. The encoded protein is CASAGELNGYTF.

The CDR3 region is CASSLVGLSSYNEQFF. The CDR3 DNA reads as TGTGCCAGCAGCTTGGTAGGGTTGTCCTCCTACAATGAGCAGTTCTTC. The gene calls are TRBV7-2 and TRBJ2-1; D is unresolved. The CDR3 length is 16 residues. V was trimmed by 3 bases and J by 0 bases, leaving 12 bases between them. Germline CDR1 is SGHTA and CDR2 is FQGNSA.

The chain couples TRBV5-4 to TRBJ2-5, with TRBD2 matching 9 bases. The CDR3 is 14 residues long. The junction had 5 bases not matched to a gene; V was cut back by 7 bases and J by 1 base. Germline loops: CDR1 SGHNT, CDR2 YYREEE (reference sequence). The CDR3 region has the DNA TGTGCCAGCCAGCCGGGACTAGCCCAAGAGACCCAGTACTTC. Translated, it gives CASQPGLAQETQYF.

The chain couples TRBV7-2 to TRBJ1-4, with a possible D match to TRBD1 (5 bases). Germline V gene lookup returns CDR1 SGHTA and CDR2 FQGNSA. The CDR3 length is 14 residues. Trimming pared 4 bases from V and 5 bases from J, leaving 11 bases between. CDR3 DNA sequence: TGTGCCAGCAGCTACCGGGGCCCAAATGAAAAACTGTTTTTT. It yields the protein CASSYRGPNEKLFF.

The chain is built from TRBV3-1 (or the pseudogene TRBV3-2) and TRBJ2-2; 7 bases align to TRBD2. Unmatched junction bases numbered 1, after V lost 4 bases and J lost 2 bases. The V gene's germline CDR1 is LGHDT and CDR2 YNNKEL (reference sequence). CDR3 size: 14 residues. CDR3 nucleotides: TGTGCCAGCAGCCGGGACTATAACACCGGGGAGCTGTTTTTT. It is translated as CASSRDYNTGELFF.

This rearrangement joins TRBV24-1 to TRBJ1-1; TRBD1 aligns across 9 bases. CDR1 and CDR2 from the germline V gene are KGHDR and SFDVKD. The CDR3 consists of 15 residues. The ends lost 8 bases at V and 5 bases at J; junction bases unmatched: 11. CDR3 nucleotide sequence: TGTGCCACCAACACCTACAGGGGGCGAGGGACTGAAGCTTTCTTT. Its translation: CATNTYRGRGTEAFF.

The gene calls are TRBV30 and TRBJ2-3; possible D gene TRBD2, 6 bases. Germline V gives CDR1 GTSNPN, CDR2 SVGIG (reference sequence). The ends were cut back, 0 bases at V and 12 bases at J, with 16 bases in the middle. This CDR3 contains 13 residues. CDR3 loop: CAWSVGPGDSQYF. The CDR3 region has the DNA TGTGCCTGGAGTGTAGGGCCGGGGGATTCACAGTATTTT. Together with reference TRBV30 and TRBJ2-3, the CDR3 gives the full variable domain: SQTIHQWPATLVQPVGSPLSLECTVEGTSNPNLYWYRQAAGRGLQLLFYSVGIGQISSEVPQNLSASRPQDRQFILSSKKLLLSDSGFYLCAWSVGPGDSQYFGPGTRLTVL.

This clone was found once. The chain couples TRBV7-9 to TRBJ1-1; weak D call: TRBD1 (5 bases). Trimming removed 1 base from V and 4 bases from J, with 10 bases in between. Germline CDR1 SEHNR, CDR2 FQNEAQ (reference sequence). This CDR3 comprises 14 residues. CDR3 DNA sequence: TGTGCCAGCAGCTTAGAGGGACTGCGCACTGAAGCTTTCTTT. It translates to CASSLEGLRTEAFF.

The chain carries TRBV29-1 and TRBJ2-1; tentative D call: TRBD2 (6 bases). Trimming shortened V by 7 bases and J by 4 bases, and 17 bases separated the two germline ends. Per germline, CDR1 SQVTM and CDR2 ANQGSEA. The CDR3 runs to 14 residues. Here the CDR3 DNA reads TGCAGCGCTTTAGCGGAGGGGTTTTACAATGAGCAGTTCTTC. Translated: CSALAEGFYNEQFF.

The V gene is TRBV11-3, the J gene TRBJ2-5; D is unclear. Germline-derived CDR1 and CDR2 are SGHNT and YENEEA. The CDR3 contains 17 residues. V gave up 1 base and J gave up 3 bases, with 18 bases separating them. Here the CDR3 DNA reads TGTGCCAGCAGCTTAGGATTTTCTGGCGTAAGGGAAGAGACCCAGTACTTC. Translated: CASSLGFSGVREETQYF.

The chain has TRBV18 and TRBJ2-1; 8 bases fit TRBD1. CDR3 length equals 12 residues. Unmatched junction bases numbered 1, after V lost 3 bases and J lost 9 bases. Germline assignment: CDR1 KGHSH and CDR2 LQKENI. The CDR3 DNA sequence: TGTGCCAGCTCACCGACAGGGGCTGAGCAGTTCTTC. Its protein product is CASSPTGAEQFF.

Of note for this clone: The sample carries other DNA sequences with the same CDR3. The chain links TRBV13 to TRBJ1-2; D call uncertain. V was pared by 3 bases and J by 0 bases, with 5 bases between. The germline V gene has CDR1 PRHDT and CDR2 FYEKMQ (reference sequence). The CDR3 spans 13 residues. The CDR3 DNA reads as TGTGCCAGCAGCTTCTCAGCTAACTATGGCTACACCTTC. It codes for CASSFSANYGYTF. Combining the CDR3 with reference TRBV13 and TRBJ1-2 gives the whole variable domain AAGVIQSPRHLIKEKRETATLKCYPIPRHDTVYWYQQGPGQDPQFLISFYEKMQSDKGSIPDRFSAQQFSDYHSELNMSSLELGDSALYFCASSFSANYGYTFGSGTRLTVV.

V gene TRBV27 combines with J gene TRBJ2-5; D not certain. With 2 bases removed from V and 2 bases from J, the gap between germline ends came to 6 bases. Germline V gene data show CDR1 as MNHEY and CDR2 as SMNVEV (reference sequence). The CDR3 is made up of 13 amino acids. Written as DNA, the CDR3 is TGTGCCAGCAGTTTAGGATTGCAAGAGACCCAGTACTTC. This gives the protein CASSLGLQETQYF.

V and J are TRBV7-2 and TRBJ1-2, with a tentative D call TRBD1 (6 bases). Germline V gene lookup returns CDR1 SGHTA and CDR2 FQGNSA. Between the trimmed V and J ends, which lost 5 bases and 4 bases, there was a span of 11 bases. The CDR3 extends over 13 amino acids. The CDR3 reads CASSPQGGYGYTF. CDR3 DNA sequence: TGTGCCAGCAGCCCTCAAGGGGGCTATGGCTACACCTTC.

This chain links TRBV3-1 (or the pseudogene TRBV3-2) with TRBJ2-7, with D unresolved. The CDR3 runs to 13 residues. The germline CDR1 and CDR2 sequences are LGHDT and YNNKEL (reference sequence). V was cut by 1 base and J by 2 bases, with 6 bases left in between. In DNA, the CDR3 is TGTGCCAGCAGCCAAGTGGGCGCCTACGAGCAGTACTTC. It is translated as CASSQVGAYEQYF.

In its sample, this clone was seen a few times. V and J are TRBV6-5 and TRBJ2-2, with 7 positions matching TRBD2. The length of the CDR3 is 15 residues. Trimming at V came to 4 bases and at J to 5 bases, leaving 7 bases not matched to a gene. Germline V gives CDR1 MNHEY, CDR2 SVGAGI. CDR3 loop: CASSSGGSGTGELFF. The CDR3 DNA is TGTGCCAGCAGTTCGGGGGGAAGCGGTACCGGGGAGCTGTTTTTT.

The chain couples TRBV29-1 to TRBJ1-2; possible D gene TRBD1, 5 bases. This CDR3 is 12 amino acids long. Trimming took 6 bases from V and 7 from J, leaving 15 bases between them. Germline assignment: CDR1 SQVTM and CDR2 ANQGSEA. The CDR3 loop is CSVLETALGYTF. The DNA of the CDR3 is TGCAGCGTCCTTGAGACAGCCCTTGGCTACACCTTC.

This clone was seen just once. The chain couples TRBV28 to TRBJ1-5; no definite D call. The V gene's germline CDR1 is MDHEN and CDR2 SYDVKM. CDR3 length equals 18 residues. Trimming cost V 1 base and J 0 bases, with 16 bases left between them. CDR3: CASSLLEQLQYSNQPQHF. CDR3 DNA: TGTGCCAGCAGTTTATTGGAACAGCTTCAATATAGCAATCAGCCCCAGCATTTT. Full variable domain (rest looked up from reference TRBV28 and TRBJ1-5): DVKVTQSSRYLVKRTGEKVFLECVQDMDHENMFWYRQDPGLGLRLIYFSYDVKMKEKGDIPEGYSVSREKKERFSLILESASTNQTSMYLCASSLLEQLQYSNQPQHFGDGTRLSIL.

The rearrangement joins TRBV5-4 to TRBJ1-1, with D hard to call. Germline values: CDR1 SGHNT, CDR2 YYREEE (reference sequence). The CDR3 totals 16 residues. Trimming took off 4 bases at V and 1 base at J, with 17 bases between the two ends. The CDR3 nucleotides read TGTGCCAGCAGCCCTCAGGTCGGACTGACGAACACTGAAGCTTTCTTT. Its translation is CASSPQVGLTNTEAFF.

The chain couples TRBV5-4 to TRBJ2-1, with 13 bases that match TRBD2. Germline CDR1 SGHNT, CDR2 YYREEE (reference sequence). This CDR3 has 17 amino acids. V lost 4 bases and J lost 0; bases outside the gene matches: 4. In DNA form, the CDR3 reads TGTGCCAGCAGCCTTGGGACTAGCGGGACCTCCTACAATGAGCAGTTCTTC. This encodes CASSLGTSGTSYNEQFF.

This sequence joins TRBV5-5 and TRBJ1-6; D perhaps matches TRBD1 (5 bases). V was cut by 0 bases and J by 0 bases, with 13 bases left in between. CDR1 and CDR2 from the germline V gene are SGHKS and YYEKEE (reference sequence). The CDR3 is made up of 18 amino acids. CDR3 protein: CASSLGVQGSSYNSPLHF. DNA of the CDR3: TGTGCCAGCAGCTTGGGGGTTCAGGGAAGCTCCTATAATTCACCCCTCCACTTT.